One and the same sample provided the 18 T cell receptor beta chains below, sequenced in a study of T cell responses to AZD1222 COVID-19 vaccine. Profiling relied on immunoSEQ multiplex PCR, and the TCRdb table lists in-frame clones only, not all of them. This table holds fewer than 95,000 clones, around 91% found once. The material was peripheral blood, obtained on day 0 of AZD1222 vaccination. Every receptor here comes from an adult in good health.

This clone was found a few times. This specimen includes other DNA sequences encoding the same CDR3. This chain joins TRBV15 and TRBJ2-2; no clear D gene. Germline lookup yields CDR1 LNHNV and CDR2 YYDKDF (reference sequence). The germline V and J ends were trimmed by 0 bases and 3 bases, with 5 bases remaining between them. CDR3 length equals 14 residues. The CDR3 region has the DNA TGTGCCACCAGCAGAGACAGCTACACCGGGGAGCTGTTTTTT. Translating gives CATSRDSYTGELFF.

The chain recombines TRBV13 with TRBJ1-1, with a weak D call TRBD1 (5 bases). Germline loops: CDR1 PRHDT, CDR2 FYEKMQ (reference sequence). V was pared by 1 base and J by 4 bases, with 16 bases between. The CDR3 contains 16 residues. The CDR3 protein is CASSLDGVGTGTEAFF. For the CDR3, the DNA is TGTGCCAGCAGCTTAGATGGCGTGGGGACGGGCACTGAAGCTTTCTTT.

The chain combines TRBV9 with TRBJ2-5; 9 bases line up with TRBD2. V shed 7 bases and J 5 bases; nucleotides not matched to a gene: 12. The CDR3 extends over 15 amino acids. Germline CDR1 is SGDLS and CDR2 is YYNGEE. The CDR3 DNA sequence: TGTGCCAGCTCCGGGGGTAGCGGGAGTCTCGAGACCCAGTACTTC. Its protein product is CASSGGSGSLETQYF. The full variable domain, completed using reference TRBV9 and TRBJ2-5, is DSGVTQTPKHLITATGQRVTLRCSPRSGDLSVYWYQQSLDQGLQFLIQYYNGEERAKGNILERFSAQQFPDLHSELNLSSLELGDSALYFCASSGGSGSLETQYFGPGTRLLVL.

The chain couples TRBV27 to TRBJ2-1, with 7 bases that match TRBD2. Trimming took 7 bases from V and 4 from J; bases not matched to a gene: 10. Germline assignment: CDR1 MNHEY and CDR2 SMNVEV (reference sequence). The CDR3 has 15 amino acids. In nucleotides, the CDR3 is TGTGCCAGCACCCAGTGGGAGGGCCGTTACAATGAGCAGTTCTTC. Its translation is CASTQWEGRYNEQFF.

This rearrangement joins TRBV5-4 to TRBJ1-4; 8 nucleotides line up with TRBD1. The CDR3 extends over 13 amino acids. Germline loops: CDR1 SGHNT, CDR2 YYREEE (reference sequence). Trimming cost V 9 bases and J 3 bases; bases outside gene matches: 4. The CDR3 reads CATRTGSNEKLFF. In DNA, the CDR3 is TGTGCCACCCGGACAGGGTCTAATGAAAAACTGTTTTTT. The whole variable domain, remainder taken from reference TRBV5-4 and TRBJ1-4, is ETGVTQSPTHLIKTRGQQVTLRCSSQSGHNTVSWYQQALGQGPQFIFQYYREEENGRGNFPPRFSGLQFPNYSSELNVNALELDDSALYLCATRTGSNEKLFFGSGTQLSVL.

The rearrangement uses TRBV6-2 or TRBV6-3 and TRBJ2-1; 8 nucleotides align to TRBD2. From germline, CDR1 is MNHEY and CDR2 SVGEGT. With 0 bases clipped from V and 4 bases from J, the junction kept 2 bases outside the gene matches. There are 15 residues in the CDR3. This CDR3 is CASSYSASGYNEQFF. The CDR3 region has the DNA TGTGCCAGCAGTTACTCGGCTAGCGGGTACAATGAGCAGTTCTTC.

This rearrangement joins TRBV19 to TRBJ1-5, with D possibly matching TRBD1 (6 bases). The V and J ends lost 3 bases and 2 bases respectively, with 14 bases between them. The germline V gene has CDR1 LNHDA and CDR2 SQIVND (reference sequence). This CDR3 has 16 residues. CDR3 in amino acids: CASSIEGQSGNQPQHF. The DNA of the CDR3 is TGTGCCAGTAGTATCGAGGGACAATCTGGCAATCAGCCCCAGCATTTT.

This clone occurred a few times. The chain links TRBV2 to TRBJ2-1, with 12 bases aligning to TRBD2. The CDR3 is 15 residues long. Per the germline V gene, CDR1 is SNHLY and CDR2 is FYNNEI. V lost 3 bases to trimming and J lost 9 bases; unmatched junction nucleotides: 6. The CDR3 nucleotides read TGTGCCAGCAGTGACGCTAGCGGGAGGGCCGCTGAGCAGTTCTTC. Encoded protein: CASSDASGRAAEQFF.

The chain links TRBV10-3 to TRBJ1-6, with D perhaps TRBD1 (5 bases). Per the germline V gene, CDR1 is ENHRY and CDR2 is SYGVKD. Trimming pared 2 bases from V and 4 bases from J, leaving 6 bases between. The CDR3 contains 14 residues. The CDR3 protein is CAISEGGYNSPLHF. Written as DNA, the CDR3 is TGTGCCATCAGTGAGGGGGGATATAATTCACCCCTCCACTTT.

On this clone itself: Here the CDR3 omits its conserved ending phenylalanine or tryptophan, so a read error is the likely source. V is TRBV6-5 and J is TRBJ2-7; 7 bases align to TRBD1. The CDR3 is 15 amino acids. CDR1 MNHEY and CDR2 SVGAGI come from the germline V gene. J lost 3 bases, V lost 0 bases, and 5 bases had no gene match. This CDR3 reads CASSYSRDSYYEQYL. The DNA of the CDR3 is TGTGCCAGCAGTTACTCGAGGGACAGCTACTACGAGCAGTACCTC.

This clone has a handful of counts. The rearrangement joins TRBV20-1 to TRBJ2-1, with 8 bases identical to TRBD2. The trim removed 3 bases at V and 8 bases at J, leaving 21 bases unmatched. CDR3 length: 18 amino acids. Germline V gene sequence: CDR1 DFQATT, CDR2 SNEGSKA (reference sequence). CDR3 loop: CSASGRRAGEPVGYEQFF. CDR3 sequence (DNA): TGCAGTGCTAGTGGCCGGCGAGCGGGAGAACCAGTCGGGTATGAGCAGTTCTTC.

V gene TRBV20-1 combines with J gene TRBJ2-1; D gene uncertain. The V end lost 0 bases, the J end lost 10 bases, and 7 bases lay between the germline ends. CDR1 DFQATT and CDR2 SNEGSKA come from the germline V gene (reference sequence). This CDR3 is 11 amino acids long. The CDR3 DNA reads as TGCAGTGCTAGAGATCAGGTAGAGCAGTTCTTC. It specifies CSARDQVEQFF.

The J gene is TRBJ2-2, the V gene TRBV13; a weak D match, TRBD1 (5 bases). From germline, CDR1 is PRHDT and CDR2 FYEKMQ (reference sequence). The V gene lost 2 bases and the J gene lost 3 bases, with 10 bases spanning the gap. This CDR3 region has 15 residues. The CDR3 protein is CASSLRGRDTGELFF. In DNA form, the CDR3 reads TGTGCCAGCAGCTTAAGGGGTAGGGACACCGGGGAGCTGTTTTTT.

The chain is built from TRBV6-5 and TRBJ2-5; 9 nucleotides match TRBD2. Germline V CDR1 and CDR2: MNHEY, SVGAGI. V was clipped by 3 bases and J by 5 bases; unmatched bases: 7. The CDR3 is 15 residues long. CDR3 loop: CASSYAGGPGETQYF. Here the CDR3 DNA reads TGTGCCAGCAGTTATGCGGGAGGGCCGGGGGAGACCCAGTACTTC.

V gene TRBV5-6 combines with J gene TRBJ2-6; unclear D gene. Germline CDR1 is SGHDT and CDR2 is YYEEEE. This CDR3 is built from 16 residues. V lost 0 bases to trimming and J lost 0 bases, with 7 bases between them. CDR3 region: CASSLDRFSGANVLTF. The CDR3 DNA follows: TGTGCCAGCAGCTTGGATCGGTTCTCTGGGGCCAACGTCCTGACTTTC.

The chain is built from TRBV27 and TRBJ2-7, with D tentatively TRBD1 (5 bases). This CDR3 has 15 residues. Trimming left V 0 bases short and J 7 bases short, with 16 bases between. Germline values: CDR1 MNHEY, CDR2 SMNVEV (reference sequence). The CDR3 is CASSLSRQGLGEQYF. CDR3 DNA sequence: TGTGCCAGCAGTTTATCGAGGCAGGGCCTGGGGGAGCAGTACTTC.

The chain couples TRBV2 to TRBJ2-3, with 7 bases identical to TRBD2. The CDR3 extends over 13 amino acids. Germline CDR1 is SNHLY and CDR2 is FYNNEI. The junction had 12 bases not matched to a gene; V was cut back by 8 bases and J by 10 bases. CDR3: CASQGAGVFPQYF. The CDR3 coding sequence is TGTGCCAGCCAAGGGGCGGGAGTGTTTCCGCAGTATTTT. The full variable domain, its missing parts supplied by reference TRBV2 and TRBJ2-3, is EPEVTQTPSHQVTQMGQEVILRCVPISNHLYFYWYRQILGQKVEFLVSFYNNEISEKSEIFDDQFSVERPDGSNFTLKIRSTKLEDSAMYFCASQGAGVFPQYFGPGTRLTVL.

This chain connects TRBV19 to TRBJ2-7; D ambiguous. Trimming pared 3 bases from V and 7 bases from J, leaving 13 bases between. The germline V gene encodes CDR1 LNHDA and CDR2 SQIVND (reference sequence). The CDR3 consists of 13 residues. CDR3 nucleotides: TGTGCCAGTAGTATGGGGATCGGAAGAGAGCAGTACTTC. This codes for CASSMGIGREQYF.